The 23 T cell receptor beta chains in this list originate from one sample, sequenced in a study of T cell responses to AZD1222 COVID-19 vaccine. The data were produced by immunoSEQ multiplex PCR, yet TCRdb's version contains in-frame clones alone and is incomplete. The sample records approximately 150,000 clones, about 90% being singletons. Sample: peripheral blood, taken 28 days after the second AZD1222 dose. All receptors come from an adult who received the AZD1222 COVID-19 vaccine.

The chain is built from TRBV6-5 and TRBJ2-2, with D possibly matching TRBD2 (6 bases). Trimming stripped 2 bases from V and 6 bases from J, with 16 bases between. CDR3 length equals 16 residues. Germline V gene lookup returns CDR1 MNHEY and CDR2 SVGAGI. The chain's CDR3 is CASSYVPLGGAGELFF. The CDR3 nucleotides are TGTGCCAGCAGTTACGTTCCACTGGGGGGAGCCGGGGAGCTGTTTTTT.

This rearrangement joins TRBV6-5 to TRBJ2-3, with TRBD2 matching over 9 bases. This CDR3 is built from 14 residues. The V gene's germline CDR1 is MNHEY and CDR2 SVGAGI. V dropped 6 bases and J dropped 6; count of bases not matched to a gene: 7. The CDR3 is CASRRGGMTDTQYF. For the CDR3, the DNA is TGTGCCAGCAGGCGGGGGGGCATGACGGATACGCAGTATTTT.

In DNA, the CDR3 is TGTGCCAGCAGCTCAGCGGGACACTCGAGGGAGACCCAGTACTTC. Protein: CASSSAGHSRETQYF. The gene calls are TRBV7-8 and TRBJ2-5, with a possible D match to TRBD2 (7 bases). The CDR3 contains 15 residues. CDR1 and CDR2 (germline): SGHVS, FQNEAQ. With 4 bases removed from V and 5 bases from J, the gap between germline ends came to 17 bases.

The chain employs TRBV28 and TRBJ2-4; 11 bases align to TRBD1. The CDR3 length is 17 residues. Trimming removed 8 bases from V and 2 bases from J; junction bases left unmatched: 11. Germline V gene sequence: CDR1 MDHEN, CDR2 SYDVKM. CDR3 coding DNA: TGTGCCAGCCTCCCGGGACAGGGGGTCTTAACCAAAAACATTCAGTACTTC. This codes for CASLPGQGVLTKNIQYF.

This chain connects TRBV6-2 or TRBV6-3 to TRBJ1-5, with D perhaps TRBD1 (5 bases). The CDR3 is 19 amino acids. Trimming took 4 bases from V and 0 from J, leaving 22 bases between them. CDR1 MNHEY and CDR2 SVGEGT come from the germline V gene. Written as DNA, the CDR3 is TGTGCCAGCAGTTTTCCTCCCACAGGCTCGGGGTATAGCAATCAGCCCCAGCATTTT. It specifies CASSFPPTGSGYSNQPQHF.

This clone was seen more than once but under ten times. The rearrangement links TRBV6-2 or TRBV6-3 to TRBJ2-5; D call uncertain. CDR1 is MNHEY, CDR2 SVGEGT, per germline. V was trimmed by 2 bases and J by 5 bases, leaving 6 bases between them. The CDR3 covers 12 residues. The CDR3 DNA sequence: TGTGCCAGCAGTTACGCTGCCGAGACCCAGTACTTC. It yields the protein CASSYAAETQYF.

This chain joins TRBV4-1 and TRBJ1-3; TRBD1 might be the D (5 bases). This CDR3 spans 16 amino acids. The V end was cut by 0 bases, the J end by 2 bases, with 11 bases between. Germline V lookup: CDR1 MGHRA, CDR2 YSYEKL. The CDR3 DNA is TGCGCCAGCAGCCAAGAAGGGCAGGGTCCTGGAAACACCATATATTTT. Its protein is CASSQEGQGPGNTIYF.

This sequence joins TRBV4-3 and TRBJ2-3, with D tentatively TRBD1 or TRBD2 (5 bases each). There are 18 residues in the CDR3. Germline loops: CDR1 LGHNA, CDR2 YSLEER. V lost 2 bases, J lost 5 bases, and 23 bases lay in between. The CDR3 region is CASSQRKTWGDGGDTQYF. CDR3 bases: TGCGCCAGCAGCCAAAGGAAGACTTGGGGTGATGGGGGAGATACGCAGTATTTT.

This clone appeared a single time. The chain uses TRBV24-1 and TRBJ2-3; tentatively, D is TRBD2 (6 bases). Germline V gene sequence: CDR1 KGHDR, CDR2 SFDVKD. The CDR3 contains 15 residues. V lost 7 bases, J lost 2 bases, and 15 bases lay in between. Written as DNA, the CDR3 is TGTGCCACCAGCCAGCCGGGACTCATCACAGATACGCAGTATTTT. It encodes CATSQPGLITDTQYF.

This chain joins TRBV3-1 (or the pseudogene TRBV3-2) and TRBJ2-1; D is unresolved. Germline values: CDR1 LGHDT, CDR2 YNNKEL (reference sequence). V shed 0 bases and J shed 10 bases, with 10 bases lying between them. The CDR3 runs 13 residues. CDR3 in DNA: TGTGCCAGCAGCCAAGATAGTGTTCGCGAGCAGTTCTTC. As protein: CASSQDSVREQFF.

The V gene is TRBV28, the J gene TRBJ1-1, with no clear D. The CDR3 is 12 residues long. The germline CDR1 and CDR2 sequences are MDHEN and SYDVKM. Trimming took 6 bases from V and 3 from J, leaving 8 bases between them. This CDR3 reads CASSLGHTEAFF. The CDR3 DNA is TGTGCCAGCAGCCTGGGCCACACTGAAGCTTTCTTT.

This chain connects TRBV5-5 to TRBJ1-5; no firm D call. CDR1 is SGHKS and CDR2 is YYEKEE in the germline V gene (reference sequence). This CDR3 comprises 15 residues. The ends were cut back, 0 bases at V and 0 bases at J, with 7 bases in the middle. The CDR3 is CASSLGPVSNQPQHF. The CDR3 region has the DNA TGTGCCAGCAGCTTGGGCCCAGTTAGCAATCAGCCCCAGCATTTT.

The genes are TRBV5-1 and TRBJ2-5; D is undetermined. Per the germline V gene, CDR1 is SGHRS and CDR2 is YFSETQ. This CDR3 has 15 residues. V was clipped by 1 base and J by 2 bases, with 12 bases between them. CDR3 DNA: TGCGCCAGCAGCTTGCAGCCGCGGAAGCAAGAGACCCAGTACTTC. Protein product: CASSLQPRKQETQYF.

The V and J genes are TRBV12-3 or TRBV12-4 and TRBJ1-2, with D unclear. Trimming took 8 bases from V and 3 from J, leaving 10 bases between them. CDR3 length: 12 residues. The CDR3 is CASARGDYGYTF. The DNA of the CDR3 is TGTGCCAGCGCCCGGGGAGACTATGGCTACACCTTC.

The chain employs TRBV7-9 and TRBJ1-5; possibly TRBD1 for D (6 bases). CDR1 SEHNR and CDR2 FQNEAQ come from the germline V gene (reference sequence). The CDR3 extends over 14 amino acids. The V end lost 3 bases, the J end lost 4 bases, and 10 bases lay between the germline ends. The CDR3, as DNA: TGTGCCAGCAGCTTGGACAGCTCAAATCAGCCCCAGCATTTT. This sequence encodes CASSLDSSNQPQHF.

V and J are TRBV7-6 and TRBJ1-1, with 11 bases that match TRBD1. CDR1 is SGHVS and CDR2 is FNYEAQ in the germline V gene. J was trimmed by 5 bases and V by 4 bases; bases with no gene match: 9. The CDR3 has 16 residues. As DNA, the CDR3 is TGTGCCAGCAGCTCAGGACAGGGGGCGCGGTGGACTGAAGCTTTCTTT. This translates into CASSSGQGARWTEAFF.

V and J are TRBV6-5 and TRBJ2-1; perhaps D is TRBD1 or TRBD2 (5 bases each). The CDR3 totals 14 residues. V was clipped by 5 bases and J by 7 bases, with 15 bases between them. Germline CDR1 and CDR2: MNHEY and SVGAGI. The CDR3 DNA follows: TGTGCCAGCAGTCTCCGGGGACCCCTAAATGAGCAGTTCTTC. The encoded protein is CASSLRGPLNEQFF.

In its sample, this clone was seen once. The chain employs TRBV29-1 and TRBJ2-3; D uncertain. CDR3 length: 12 residues. Trimming cost V 7 bases and J 6 bases, with 14 bases left between them. The germline CDR1 and CDR2 sequences are SQVTM and ANQGSEA. Here the CDR3 DNA reads TGCAGCGCCGAAAGCCTAGAGGATACGCAGTATTTT. Translated: CSAESLEDTQYF.

The chain has TRBV7-2 and TRBJ1-1, with 7 bases fitting TRBD1. Germline assignment: CDR1 SGHTA and CDR2 FQGNSA. The CDR3 extends over 12 amino acids. V lost 3 bases to trimming and J lost 10 bases; unmatched junction nucleotides: 5. Written as DNA, the CDR3 is TGTGCCAGCAGCTTGGACAGGCGTGCAGCTTTCTTT. Amino acids: CASSLDRRAAFF.

J is TRBJ1-1 and V is TRBV18; possibly TRBD1 for D (6 bases). The CDR3 spans 17 residues. Trimming cost V 0 bases and J 0 bases, with 14 bases left between them. Germline V gene lookup returns CDR1 KGHSH and CDR2 LQKENI. Here the CDR3 reads CASSPPGAATMNTEAFF. CDR3 DNA sequence: TGTGCCAGCTCACCACCGGGGGCAGCAACCATGAACACTGAAGCTTTCTTT. Complete variable domain (other parts from reference TRBV18 and TRBJ1-1): NAGVMQNPRHLVRRRGQEARLRCSPMKGHSHVYWYRQLPEEGLKFMVYLQKENIIDESGMPKERFSAEFPKEGPSILRIQQVVRGDSAAYFCASSPPGAATMNTEAFFGQGTRLTVV.

The chain couples TRBV6-5 to TRBJ1-1, with 8 bases aligning to TRBD1. CDR1 and CDR2 (germline): MNHEY, SVGAGI. CDR3 length equals 14 residues. Trimming removed 2 bases from V and 1 base from J; junction bases left unmatched: 0. The CDR3 DNA sequence: TGTGCCAGCAGTTACGGGACAGGGAACACTGAAGCTTTCTTT. It is translated as CASSYGTGNTEAFF.

This clone was seen a single time. V gene TRBV30 combines with J gene TRBJ1-2; TRBD1 matches 9 bases. J gave up 7 bases and V 3 bases, and 12 bases lay outside the gene matches. Germline loops: CDR1 GTSNPN, CDR2 SVGIG (reference sequence). The CDR3 sequence is 15 residues long. CDR3 nucleotide sequence: TGTGCCTGGAGCCCAACTATACAGGGGGCTAGTGGCTACACCTTC. Residues: CAWSPTIQGASGYTF. Complete variable domain (other parts from reference TRBV30 and TRBJ1-2): SQTIHQWPATLVQPVGSPLSLECTVEGTSNPNLYWYRQAAGRGLQLLFYSVGIGQISSEVPQNLSASRPQDRQFILSSKKLLLSDSGFYLCAWSPTIQGASGYTFGSGTRLTVV.

This rearrangement joins TRBV20-1 to TRBJ2-7; D remains unclear. V was cut by 5 bases and J by 5 bases, with 7 bases left in between. The CDR3 covers 10 residues. Germline assignment: CDR1 DFQATT and CDR2 SNEGSKA (reference sequence). The CDR3 protein is CSALGNEQYF. The CDR3 bases are TGCAGTGCTTTGGGAAACGAGCAGTACTTC.